This T cell receptor beta chain is drawn from a study of CXCR3-negative and CXCR3-positive naive CD8 T cells. Study-level information: There were approximately 150 million TRB reads altogether, and each library had about 1.5 +/- 0.3 million of them. Whole-study results and caveats: Between one naive subset and the other, surface CD5 was comparable, and TCR strength was inferred from TRB CDR3 properties. After cryopreservation, CXCR3 expression dropped partially; most assays used fresh PBMCs.

The CDR3 sequence is 11 residues long. Germline V gene lookup returns CDR1 SNHLY and CDR2 FYNNEI. UMI-labeled TRB cDNA libraries were prepared by 5' RACE. With the 5' RACE reads reprocessed, TCRdb shows one record per CDR3 protein and no DNA. Its clone listing holds about 66,000 distinct CDR3 sequences. In regard to this clonotype: Antigen specificity is unknown.

Triplicates of a few hundred thousand cells were sorted from each CD8+ T cell subset. The clonotype was recovered from a human donor in good health. Some clones in this sample may be carry-over from other donors' samples. This sequence joins TRBV2 and TRBJ2-4. Sequencing input: naive CXCR3- CD8+ T cells from blood. Subset described: CD45RO-CCR7+CD27+CD95- naive CD8+ T cells lacking CXCR3 (TNR3-). CDR3 amino acids: CASISQNIQYF.